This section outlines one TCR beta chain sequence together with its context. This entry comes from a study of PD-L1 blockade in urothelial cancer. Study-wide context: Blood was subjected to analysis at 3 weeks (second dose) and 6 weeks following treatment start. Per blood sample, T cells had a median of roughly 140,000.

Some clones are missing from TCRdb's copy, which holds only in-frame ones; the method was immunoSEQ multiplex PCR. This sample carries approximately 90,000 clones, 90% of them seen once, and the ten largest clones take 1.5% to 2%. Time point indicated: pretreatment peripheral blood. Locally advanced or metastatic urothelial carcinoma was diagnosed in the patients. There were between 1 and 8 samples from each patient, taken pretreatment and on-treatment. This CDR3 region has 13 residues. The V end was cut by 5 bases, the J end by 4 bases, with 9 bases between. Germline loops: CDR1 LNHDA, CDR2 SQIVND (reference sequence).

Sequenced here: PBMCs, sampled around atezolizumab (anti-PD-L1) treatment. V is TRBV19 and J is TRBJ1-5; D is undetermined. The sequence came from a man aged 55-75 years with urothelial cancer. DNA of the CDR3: TGTGCCAGTAGTCCTAGTCCTAATCAGCCCCAGCATTTT. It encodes CASSPSPNQPQHF.